The entry that follows covers one T cell receptor beta chain sequence. This sample was included in a study of shared clonotypes between healthy human individuals. An even split of each subset's genomic DNA across several immunoSEQ plates was performed. Clones were sequenced by immunoSEQ multiplex PCR, and TCRdb holds only the in-frame ones, with some missing. Of about 980,000 clones in the sample, approximately 80% were seen once. Adult Caucasians living in Nashville, Tennessee made up all of the donors. Material: memory CD4+ T cells sorted from blood. The sample's subset: CD45RA-negative fraction. The receptor was isolated from a man younger than 35 in good health.

The CDR3 nucleotides are TGTGCCAGTTTTAGTGGGACTAGATATTCCGGGGCCAACGTCCTGACTTTC. Amino acid sequence: CASFSGTRYSGANVLTF. This chain connects TRBV19 to TRBJ2-6; 8 bases match TRBD2. The V and J ends lost 8 bases and 4 bases, in that order; junction bases with no gene match: 13. This CDR3 spans 17 amino acids. Germline CDR1 LNHDA, CDR2 SQIVND (reference sequence).